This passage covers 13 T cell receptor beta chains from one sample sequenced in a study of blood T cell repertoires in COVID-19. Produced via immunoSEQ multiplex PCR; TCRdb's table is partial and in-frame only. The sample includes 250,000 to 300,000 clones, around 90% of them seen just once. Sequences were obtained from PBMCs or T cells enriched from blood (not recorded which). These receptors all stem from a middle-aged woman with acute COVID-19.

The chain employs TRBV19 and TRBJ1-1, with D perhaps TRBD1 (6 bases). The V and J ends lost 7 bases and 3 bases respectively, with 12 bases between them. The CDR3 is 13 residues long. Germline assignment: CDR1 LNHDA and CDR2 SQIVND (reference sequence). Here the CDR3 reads CASTWTVDTEAFF. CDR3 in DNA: TGTGCCAGTACCTGGACAGTCGACACTGAAGCTTTCTTT.

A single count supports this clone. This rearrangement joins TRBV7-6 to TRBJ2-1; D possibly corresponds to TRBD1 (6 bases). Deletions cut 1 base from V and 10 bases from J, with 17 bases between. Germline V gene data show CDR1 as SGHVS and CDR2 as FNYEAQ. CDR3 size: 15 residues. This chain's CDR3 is CASSLGVLGGGEQFF. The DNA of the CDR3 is TGTGCCAGCAGCTTAGGAGTCCTTGGGGGCGGCGAGCAGTTCTTC.

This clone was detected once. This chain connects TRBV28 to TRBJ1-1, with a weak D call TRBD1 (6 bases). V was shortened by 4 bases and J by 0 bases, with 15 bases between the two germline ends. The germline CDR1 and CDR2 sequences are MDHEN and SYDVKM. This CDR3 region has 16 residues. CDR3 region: CASSSGVGELNTEAFF. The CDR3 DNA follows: TGTGCCAGCAGTTCAGGGGTAGGAGAGTTGAACACTGAAGCTTTCTTT.

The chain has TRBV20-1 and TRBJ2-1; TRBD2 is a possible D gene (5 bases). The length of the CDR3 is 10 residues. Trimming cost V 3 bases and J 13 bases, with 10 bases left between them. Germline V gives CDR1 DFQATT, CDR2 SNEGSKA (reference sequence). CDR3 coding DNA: TGCAGTGCTAGTAGCGCGGGCCAGTTCTTC. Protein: CSASSAGQFF.

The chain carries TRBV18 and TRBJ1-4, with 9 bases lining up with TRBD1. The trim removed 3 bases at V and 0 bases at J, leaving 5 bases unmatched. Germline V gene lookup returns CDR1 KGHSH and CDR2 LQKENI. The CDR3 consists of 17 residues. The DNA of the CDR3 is TGTGCCAGCTCACCCCTGGGACAGGGAGCAACTAATGAAAAACTGTTTTTT. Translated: CASSPLGQGATNEKLFF.

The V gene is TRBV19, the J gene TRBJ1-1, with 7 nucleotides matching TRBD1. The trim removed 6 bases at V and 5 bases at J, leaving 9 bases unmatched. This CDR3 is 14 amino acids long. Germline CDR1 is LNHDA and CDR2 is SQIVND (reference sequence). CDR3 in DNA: TGTGCCAGTAGCCAGACAGGGTTGGGGACTGAAGCTTTCTTT. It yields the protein CASSQTGLGTEAFF.

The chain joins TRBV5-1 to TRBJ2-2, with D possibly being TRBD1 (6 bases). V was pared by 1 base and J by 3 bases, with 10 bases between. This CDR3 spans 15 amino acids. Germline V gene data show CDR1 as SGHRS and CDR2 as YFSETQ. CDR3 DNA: TGCGCCAGCAGCTTGATAAAGGGGGACACCGGGGAGCTGTTTTTT. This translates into CASSLIKGDTGELFF.

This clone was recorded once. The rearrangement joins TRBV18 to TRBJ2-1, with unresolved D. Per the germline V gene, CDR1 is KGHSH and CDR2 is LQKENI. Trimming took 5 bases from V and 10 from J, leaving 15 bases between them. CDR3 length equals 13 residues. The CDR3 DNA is TGTGCCAGCTCATGGGCTACGCATAACGAGCAGTTCTTC. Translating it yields CASSWATHNEQFF.

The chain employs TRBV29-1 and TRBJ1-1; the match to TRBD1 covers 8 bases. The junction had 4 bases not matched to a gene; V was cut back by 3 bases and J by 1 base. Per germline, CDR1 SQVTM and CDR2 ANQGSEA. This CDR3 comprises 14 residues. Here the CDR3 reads CSVEWTGQNTEAFF. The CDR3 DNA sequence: TGCAGCGTTGAGTGGACAGGGCAGAACACTGAAGCTTTCTTT.

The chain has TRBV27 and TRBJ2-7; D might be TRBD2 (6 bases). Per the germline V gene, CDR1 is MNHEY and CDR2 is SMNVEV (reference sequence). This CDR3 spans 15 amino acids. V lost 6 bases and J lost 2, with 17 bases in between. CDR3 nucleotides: TGTGCCAGCAGCCACTTTCCGGGGGTAGCCTACGAGCAGTACTTC. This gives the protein CASSHFPGVAYEQYF.

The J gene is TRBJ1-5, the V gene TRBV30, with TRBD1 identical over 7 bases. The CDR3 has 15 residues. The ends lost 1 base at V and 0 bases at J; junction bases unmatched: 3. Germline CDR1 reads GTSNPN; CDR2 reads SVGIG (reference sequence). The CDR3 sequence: CAWSGQGASNQPQHF. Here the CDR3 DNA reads TGTGCCTGGAGTGGACAGGGCGCTAGCAATCAGCCCCAGCATTTT.

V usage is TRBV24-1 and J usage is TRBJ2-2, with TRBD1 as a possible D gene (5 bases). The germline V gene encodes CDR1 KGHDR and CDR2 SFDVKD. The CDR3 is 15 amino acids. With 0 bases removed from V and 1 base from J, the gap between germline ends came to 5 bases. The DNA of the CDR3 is TGTGCCACCAGTGATTTGGGACAGAACACCGGGGAGCTGTTTTTT. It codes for CATSDLGQNTGELFF.

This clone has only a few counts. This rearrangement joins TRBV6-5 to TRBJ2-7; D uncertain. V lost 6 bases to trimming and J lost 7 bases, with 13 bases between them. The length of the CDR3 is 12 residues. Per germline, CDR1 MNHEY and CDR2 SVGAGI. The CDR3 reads CASSKPSREQYF. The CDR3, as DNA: TGTGCCAGCAGCAAGCCCTCTCGAGAGCAGTACTTC.